The 18 T cell receptor beta chains in this list originate from one sample, sequenced in a study of response to subunit inactivated influenza vaccine. TCRdb recomputed calls from the RT-PCR reads with MiXCR, one row per CDR3 protein. The repertoire includes hundreds of thousands of distinct CDR3 sequences, roughly 13% of them detected once, and less than 7% sits in the top ten. Here the sequenced sample was PBMCs from blood, taken 14 days before vaccination. These TCRs come from a man over 45 who received an inactivated influenza vaccine.

The chain is built from TRBV20-1 and TRBJ1-4; D is unclear. Germline V gene data show CDR1 as DFQATT and CDR2 as SNEGSKA (reference sequence). The CDR3 sequence is 13 residues long. Trimming shortened V by 0 bases and J by 2 bases, and 4 bases separated the two germline ends. The CDR3 sequence is CSAREGTNEKLFF. In nucleotides, the CDR3 is TGCAGTGCTAGAGAGGGGACTAATGAAAAACTGTTTTTT.

V gene TRBV5-1 combines with J gene TRBJ2-5; 7 positions agree with TRBD1. This CDR3 has 15 amino acids. The ends lost 4 bases at V and 3 bases at J; junction bases unmatched: 9. Germline V gives CDR1 SGHRS, CDR2 YFSETQ. This CDR3 reads CASSPTTGPKETQYF. The CDR3 bases are TGCGCCAGCAGCCCGACGACAGGGCCGAAAGAGACCCAGTACTTC.

This clonotype was seen at least ten times. The rearrangement joins TRBV12-3 or TRBV12-4 to TRBJ1-5; a weak D match, TRBD1 (5 bases). Deletions cut 3 bases from V and 6 bases from J, with 9 bases between. This CDR3 has 13 amino acids. In nucleotides, the CDR3 is TGTGCCAGCAGTTTTCAGGGTTCTCAGCCCCAGCATTTT. Translation gives CASSFQGSQPQHF.

At least ten counts were recorded for this clonotype. The chain employs TRBV28 and TRBJ2-1; TRBD1 agrees at 8 bases. V shed 6 bases and J 4 bases; nucleotides not matched to a gene: 8. Germline V gene sequence: CDR1 MDHEN, CDR2 SYDVKM. This CDR3 spans 15 amino acids. Here the CDR3 DNA reads TGTGCCAGCAGCTCCGGGACAGGTCCTTACAATGAGCAGTTCTTC. This codes for CASSSGTGPYNEQFF.

This clonotype was seen a few times. The J gene is TRBJ2-1, the V gene TRBV15, with TRBD2 matching 9 bases. Unmatched junction bases numbered 3, after V lost 0 bases and J lost 3 bases. Germline CDR1 is LNHNV and CDR2 is YYDKDF (reference sequence). This CDR3 comprises 16 residues. CDR3 DNA: TGTGCCACCAGCAGAGATGGAGCGGGGGGCTACAATGAGCAGTTCTTC. It codes for CATSRDGAGGYNEQFF.

This clonotype was seen a few times. The chain carries TRBV20-1 and TRBJ2-3, with 7 positions matching TRBD2. This CDR3 comprises 15 residues. CDR1 is DFQATT and CDR2 is SNEGSKA in the germline V gene (reference sequence). J gave up 2 bases and V 5 bases, and 10 bases lay outside the gene matches. As DNA, the CDR3 is TGCAGTGCTTGCCGGGGGGTCCCTCTCACAGATACGCAGTATTTT. It translates to CSACRGVPLTDTQYF.

CDR3 region: CASRLPGNTGELFF. The CDR3 bases are TGTGCCAGCAGACTCCCAGGGAACACCGGGGAGCTGTTTTTT. The chain combines TRBV12-3 or TRBV12-4 with TRBJ2-2, with D unresolved. The CDR3 runs to 14 residues. V was cut by 6 bases and J by 1 base, with 9 bases left in between.

This clonotype occurred many times. J is TRBJ1-1 and V is TRBV28; D gene ambiguous. Trimming removed 5 bases from V and 0 bases from J, with 13 bases in between. The CDR3 runs 15 residues. Per germline, CDR1 MDHEN and CDR2 SYDVKM. As DNA, the CDR3 is TGTGCCAGCAGTCCCAGGACCCATGTGAACACTGAAGCTTTCTTT. Protein sequence: CASSPRTHVNTEAFF.

This clonotype was observed many times. The CDR3: CASSWLGLGEQYF. The CDR3 DNA follows: TGCGCCAGCAGCTGGCTGGGCCTGGGAGAGCAGTACTTC. The chain links TRBV5-1 to TRBJ2-7; D is unclear. Germline V CDR1 and CDR2: SGHRS, YFSETQ. V gave up 3 bases and J gave up 7 bases, with 14 bases separating them. The CDR3 spans 13 residues.

Here the CDR3 reads CASSGRVSEKLFF. The DNA of the CDR3 is TGTGCCAGCAGCGGGAGGGTCAGTGAAAAACTGTTTTTT. This chain links TRBV4-2 with TRBJ1-4; D ambiguous. This CDR3 is built from 13 residues. Deletions cut 5 bases from V and 7 bases from J, with 11 bases between. The germline gives CDR1 LGHNA, CDR2 YNFKEQ.

At least ten counts were recorded for this clonotype. The chain is built from TRBV5-1 and TRBJ2-1; D is perhaps TRBD1 (6 bases). Trimming removed 2 bases from V and 7 bases from J, with 7 bases in between. Germline V gives CDR1 SGHRS, CDR2 YFSETQ. CDR3 length: 12 amino acids. The CDR3, as DNA: TGCGCCAGCAGCTTAGACAGGAATGAGCAGTTCTTC. Translating it yields CASSLDRNEQFF. Based on the CDR3 plus reference TRBV5-1 and TRBJ2-1, the full variable domain is KAGVTQTPRYLIKTRGQQVTLSCSPISGHRSVSWYQQTPGQGLQFLFEYFSETQRNKGNFPGRFSGRQFSNSRSEMNVSTLELGDSALYLCASSLDRNEQFFGPGTRLTVL.

This clonotype was detected a few times. The chain links TRBV30 to TRBJ2-5; D gene unclear. Germline loops: CDR1 GTSNPN, CDR2 SVGIG (reference sequence). The CDR3 is 13 amino acids. Deletions cut 3 bases from V and 4 bases from J, with 12 bases between. The CDR3 sequence is CAWRANRLETQYF. The CDR3 DNA sequence: TGTGCCTGGAGAGCGAATAGGCTAGAGACCCAGTACTTC.

The chain uses TRBV6-5 and TRBJ2-7, with D perhaps TRBD2 (6 bases). Germline assignment: CDR1 MNHEY and CDR2 SVGAGI. The V gene lost 0 bases and the J gene lost 3 bases, with 18 bases spanning the gap. This CDR3 is 17 amino acids long. This CDR3 is CASSYSKRVGVGYEQYF. The CDR3 DNA reads TGTGCCAGCAGTTACTCGAAGCGGGTAGGAGTTGGCTACGAGCAGTACTTC.

This clonotype was seen only a few times. This chain connects TRBV7-9 to TRBJ2-3; possibly TRBD2 for D (6 bases). V was shortened by 7 bases and J by 6 bases, with 11 bases between the two germline ends. The CDR3 runs to 12 residues. Germline values: CDR1 SEHNR, CDR2 FQNEAQ (reference sequence). As DNA, the CDR3 is TGTGCCAGCAACGGGGGTAGGGATACGCAGTATTTT. This sequence encodes CASNGGRDTQYF.

The J gene is TRBJ2-7, the V gene TRBV2, with 7 bases fitting TRBD1. V trimming: 6 bases; J trimming: 3 bases; junction bases outside the gene matches: 5. Looked up from germline, CDR1 is SNHLY and CDR2 is FYNNEI. The CDR3 length is 13 residues. The CDR3, as DNA: TGTGCCAGCAGAAATTCAGGGGGCTACGAGCAGTACTTC. Amino acid sequence: CASRNSGGYEQYF.

This clonotype appeared a few times. V usage is TRBV20-1 and J usage is TRBJ2-1; 7 bases are shared with TRBD2. The germline V gene has CDR1 DFQATT and CDR2 SNEGSKA (reference sequence). J gave up 0 bases and V 6 bases, and 8 bases lay outside the gene matches. This CDR3 contains 15 residues. The CDR3 is CSAPLAVSSYNEQFF. For the CDR3, the DNA is TGCAGTGCCCCCCTAGCGGTTAGCTCCTACAATGAGCAGTTCTTC.

Comment on this clonotype: The junction shows a germline mismatch at one end, possibly a read error. The chain has TRBV6-2 or TRBV6-3 and TRBJ2-1; D might be TRBD1 (5 bases). This CDR3 contains 16 residues. Per germline, CDR1 MNHEY and CDR2 SVGEGT. The CDR3 protein is CASSYNIQGHYSEQFF. The DNA of the CDR3 is TGTGCCAGCAGTTACAATATTCAGGGCCACTACAGTGAGCAGTTCTTC.

V and J are TRBV20-1 and TRBJ2-3; 11 nucleotides align to TRBD1. J gave up 5 bases and V 6 bases, and 10 bases lay outside the gene matches. CDR3 length: 15 residues. CDR1 and CDR2 (germline): DFQATT, SNEGSKA (reference sequence). The CDR3 bases are TGCAGTGCATCCCGGACAGGGGGCGCTTTAGATACGCAGTATTTT. It translates to CSASRTGGALDTQYF.